This T cell receptor beta chain is drawn from a study of cytomegalovirus exposure and HLA in healthy donors. Study details: A prior study identified approximately 110 million unique TCR beta sequences from about 180 million T cells.

The PCR contained 60 Vbeta and 13 Jbeta primers. Only in-frame clones appear in the TCRdb table, and some are missing; sequencing was by immunoSEQ multiplex PCR. The data contain under 200,000 clones, around 80% of them singletons. Germline values: CDR1 SGHVS, CDR2 FQNEAQ. This CDR3 spans 16 amino acids. Trimming left V 5 bases short and J 7 bases short, with 20 bases between. Overall study findings and caveats: In terms of immune exposure information, only CMV serostatus was available. Researchers counted roughly 160 TCR beta chains as cytomegalovirus-associated. Exclusion as indistinguishable affected some V segments, including TRBV6-2 and TRBV6-3.

Regarding this clone: Its antigen is not identified.

The sequencing input was PBMCs. This receptor was identified in a man aged 35 to 55 in good health and CMV-seronegative. The J gene is TRBJ2-2, the V gene TRBV7-8, with D possibly matching TRBD2 (6 bases). The CDR3: CASSPTYPGRIGELFF. In DNA form, the CDR3 reads TGTGCCAGCAGCCCGACGTACCCAGGGAGGATCGGGGAGCTGTTTTTT.